A selection of T cell receptor beta chains follows, all from one sample in a study of T cell responses to AZD1222 COVID-19 vaccine. The data were produced by immunoSEQ multiplex PCR, yet TCRdb's version contains in-frame clones alone and is incomplete. Of more than 110,000 clones listed, roughly 89% are singletons. Specimen: peripheral blood, collected on day 0 of AZD1222 vaccination. These receptors came from an adult in good health. CDR3s include the opening cysteine and the closing phenylalanine or tryptophan. The order of the fields is CDR3 protein, V gene, J gene.

CDR3aa: CASSLAGETDTQYF
v_gene: TRBV28
j_gene: TRBJ2-3

CDR3aa: CATSARTPNTEAFF
v_gene: TRBV15
j_gene: TRBJ1-1

CDR3aa: CASSLVASGLTSYNEQFF
v_gene: TRBV5-1
j_gene: TRBJ2-1

CDR3aa: CASSLEGVGGYTF
v_gene: TRBV12-3/TRBV12-4
j_gene: TRBJ1-2

CDR3aa: CASSRQGGNEQFF
v_gene: TRBV7-8
j_gene: TRBJ2-1

CDR3aa: CASTPQGYSGANVLTF
v_gene: TRBV19
j_gene: TRBJ2-6

CDR3aa: CASSPALGNEQFF
v_gene: TRBV5-1
j_gene: TRBJ2-1

CDR3aa: CASSLGTGGLNTEAFF
v_gene: TRBV18
j_gene: TRBJ1-1

CDR3aa: CASSLASGSTEAFF
v_gene: TRBV7-8
j_gene: TRBJ1-1

CDR3aa: CASREGLVEKLFF
v_gene: TRBV12-3/TRBV12-4
j_gene: TRBJ1-4

CDR3aa: CASSLRESVYEQYF
v_gene: TRBV6-2/TRBV6-3
j_gene: TRBJ2-7

CDR3aa: CAISSPPLDRGDGYTF
v_gene: TRBV10-3
j_gene: TRBJ1-2

CDR3aa: CASSDSGGQSPSPLHF
v_gene: TRBV6-4
j_gene: TRBJ1-6

CDR3aa: CASSLALTGVTDEQFF
v_gene: TRBV7-8
j_gene: TRBJ2-1

CDR3aa: CASSHQLQIYNEQFF
v_gene: TRBV14
j_gene: TRBJ2-1

CDR3aa: CASSRDRVDSPLHF
v_gene: TRBV5-1
j_gene: TRBJ1-6

CDR3aa: CASRGDTQTYEQYF
v_gene: TRBV2
j_gene: TRBJ2-7

CDR3aa: CASHYRGLDNEQFF
v_gene: TRBV2
j_gene: TRBJ2-1

CDR3aa: CASSPGQSGDEQFF
v_gene: TRBV18
j_gene: TRBJ2-1

CDR3aa: CASSTQTAGTDTQYF
v_gene: TRBV19
j_gene: TRBJ2-3

CDR3aa: CASRYGENEQFF
v_gene: TRBV10-2
j_gene: TRBJ2-1

CDR3aa: CATSDSTAGNTIYF
v_gene: TRBV24-1
j_gene: TRBJ1-3

CDR3aa: CASSDIRGNEQFF
v_gene: TRBV2
j_gene: TRBJ2-1

CDR3aa: CASREGGVSSPLHF
v_gene: TRBV5-1
j_gene: TRBJ1-6

CDR3aa: CASTRLGDRPSGANVLTF
v_gene: TRBV7-9
j_gene: TRBJ2-6

CDR3aa: CASSYIRGYGYTF
v_gene: TRBV28
j_gene: TRBJ1-2

CDR3aa: CAICPERESEQFF
v_gene: TRBV10-3
j_gene: TRBJ2-1

CDR3aa: CASRTTGTALSLHF
v_gene: TRBV6-5
j_gene: TRBJ1-6

CDR3aa: CASSDPGQGNYGYTF
v_gene: TRBV6-1
j_gene: TRBJ1-2

CDR3aa: CASRNPPSGGQETQYF
v_gene: TRBV28
j_gene: TRBJ2-5

CDR3aa: CASSFQGDFNEKLFF
v_gene: TRBV7-9
j_gene: TRBJ1-4

CDR3aa: CASSHPTALEGNQPQHF
v_gene: TRBV6-6
j_gene: TRBJ1-5

CDR3aa: CATSRVVLGTDTQYF
v_gene: TRBV15
j_gene: TRBJ2-3

CDR3aa: CAISDSGRGSYEQYF
v_gene: TRBV10-3
j_gene: TRBJ2-7

CDR3aa: CATEGGQERSGNTIYF
v_gene: TRBV15
j_gene: TRBJ1-3

CDR3aa: CASSQRGGKNTEAFF
v_gene: TRBV3-1/TRBV3-2
j_gene: TRBJ1-1

CDR3aa: CASSYRGTDTQYF
v_gene: TRBV6-7
j_gene: TRBJ2-3